This is a list of T cell receptor beta chains from one sample in a study of spatial heterogeneity in lung cancer. TCRdb passed the 5' RACE reads through MiXCR, listing each CDR3 protein once. The sample includes more than 30,000 distinct CDR3 sequences, roughly 6% seen only once; the top ten take more than 9%. Sample: PBMCs, taken at surgery. Receptors were obtained from a male donor with early-stage non-small cell lung cancer. Both conserved end residues are part of each CDR3. A D gene is named only where the DNA matches it firmly. Expanded clones are given a class, and other clones once, few, many or no size at all.

TRBV12-3/TRBV12-4	.	many	TRBJ2-7	CASSFNWPRGSYEQYF	TGTGCCAGCAGTTTCAATTGGCCTAGGGGCTCCTACGAGCAGTACTTC
TRBV10-3	.	.	TRBJ2-2	CATRGLGTGELFF	TGTGCCACCCGGGGTTTAGGGACCGGGGAGCTGTTTTTT
TRBV20-1	.	once	TRBJ1-5	CSAAQTSIRTDTQHF	TGCAGTGCGGCTCAGACTAGCATTAGGACAGATACGCAGCATTTT
TRBV7-8	.	many	TRBJ2-7	CASSFRVAYEQYF	TGTGCCAGCAGCTTCAGGGTTGCCTACGAGCAGTACTTC
TRBV5-1	.	.	TRBJ1-1	CASSGNGVLGTEAFF	TGCGCCAGCAGCGGTAACGGGGTTTTGGGGACTGAAGCTTTCTTT
TRBV5-1	.	many	TRBJ1-1	CASSSLTGRNTEAFF	TGCGCCAGCAGCTCTCTCACAGGAAGGAACACTGAAGCTTTCTTT
TRBV12-3/TRBV12-4	.	few	TRBJ2-7	CASSLQAGEVEQYF	TGTGCCAGCAGTTTACAGGCAGGGGAAGTCGAGCAGTACTTC
TRBV10-3	TRBD1	many	TRBJ2-3	CAISGRDRMADTQYF	TGTGCCATCAGTGGGAGGGACAGGATGGCGGATACGCAGTATTTT
TRBV28	.	many	TRBJ1-1	CASSLLHRSEAFF	TGTGCCAGCAGTTTGCTACATCGCTCTGAAGCTTTCTTT
TRBV14	.	few	TRBJ1-4	CASSREGLPTNEKLFF	TGTGCCAGCAGCCGCGAAGGACTCCCAACTAATGAAAAACTGTTTTTT
TRBV20-1	.	.	TRBJ2-3	CSAKYPRGGGDTQYF	TGCAGTGCCAAATACCCTAGGGGGGGGGGGGATACGCAGTATTTT
TRBV9	TRBD2	many	TRBJ2-3	CASSVGERGGGTDTQYF	TGTGCCAGCAGCGTAGGGGAACGGGGGGGCGGCACAGATACGCAGTATTTT
TRBV5-5	TRBD1	many	TRBJ1-5	CASSQGTGGYGQPQHF	TGTGCCAGCAGCCAAGGGACAGGGGGCTACGGGCAGCCCCAGCATTTT
TRBV27	TRBD1	few	TRBJ1-5	CASSEDRGVGNQPQHF	TGTGCCAGCAGCGAGGACAGGGGTGTGGGCAATCAGCCCCAGCATTTT
TRBV19	.	many	TRBJ1-5	CASSIEGDTQPQHF	TGTGCCAGTAGTATTGAAGGGGACACTCAGCCCCAGCATTTT
TRBV20-1	.	many	TRBJ2-7	CSAREPHKGLHEQYF	TGCAGTGCTAGAGAGCCCCACAAGGGCCTCCACGAGCAGTACTTC
TRBV7-9	.	few	TRBJ2-5	CASSLAGETQYF	TGTGCCAGCAGCTTAGCTGGAGAGACCCAGTACTTC
TRBV12-3/TRBV12-4	.	few	TRBJ1-3	CASSPREGTFSGNTIYF	TGTGCCAGCAGTCCTAGGGAAGGAACTTTCTCTGGAAACACCATATATTTT
TRBV5-6	TRBD2	.	TRBJ2-5	CASSLWEGETQYF	TGTGCCAGCAGCTTGTGGGAGGGAGAGACCCAGTACTTC
TRBV27	.	many	TRBJ1-6	CASRPTPLKVPNSPLHF	TGTGCCAGCAGGCCAACGCCTCTCAAGGTCCCAAATTCACCCCTCCACTTT
TRBV7-9	.	many	TRBJ1-2	CASSSDNRITSYGYTF	TGTGCCAGCAGCTCAGACAACAGGATCACTAGCTATGGCTACACCTTC
TRBV14	.	few	TRBJ2-3	CASSQVTDTQYF	TGTGCCAGCAGCCAAGTGACAGATACGCAGTATTTT
TRBV6-6	.	many	TRBJ2-4	CASSWAGFILAKNIQYF	TGTGCCAGCAGCTGGGCAGGGTTCATCTTAGCCAAAAACATTCAGTACTTC
TRBV6-5	TRBD1	many	TRBJ1-4	CATRQGIGEKLFF	TGTGCCACCAGACAGGGGATAGGTGAAAAACTGTTTTTT
TRBV24-1	.	many	TRBJ1-2	CATSASGNYGYTF	TGTGCCACCAGTGCTTCAGGGAACTATGGCTACACCTTC
TRBV10-3	.	many	TRBJ1-1	CAISESDFDRRGTEAFF	TGTGCCATCAGTGAGTCCGACTTCGACAGGCGCGGGACTGAAGCTTTCTTT
TRBV9	TRBD2	few	TRBJ2-3	CASSVGTITDTQYF	TGTGCCAGCAGCGTGGGGACTATCACAGATACGCAGTATTTT
TRBV12-3/TRBV12-4	TRBD2	few	TRBJ2-5	CASSKAGTSDLTQYF	TGTGCCAGCAGCAAAGCGGGGACTAGCGACCTGACCCAGTACTTC